This T cell receptor beta chain emerged from a study of shared T cell receptors in the human thymus. V was clipped by 3 bases and J by 0 bases, with 15 bases between them. The CDR3 consists of 17 residues. From germline, CDR1 is SEHNR and CDR2 FQNEAQ (reference sequence). The table came from immunoSEQ multiplex PCR; TCRdb's copy has only in-frame clones and leaves some out. The sample contains hundreds of thousands of clones, about 80% of which appear only once. These records were also assigned to another study, of human thymus T cells. That study reports: Resected material from corrective heart surgery provided the thymus tissue analysed. Thymic and blood repertoires appeared to display a bias in their usage of V and J genes. Unrelated individuals were reported by related research to share highly overlapping thymic repertoires.

The sample was thymocytes. The receptor was isolated from a boy under two years old with a congenital heart defect. This chain joins TRBV7-9 and TRBJ1-3, with a possible D match to TRBD1 (6 bases). CDR3 in amino acids: CASSFSTTGNSGNTIYF. In DNA, the CDR3 is TGTGCCAGCAGCTTCTCAACAACAGGGAACTCTGGAAACACCATATATTTT.